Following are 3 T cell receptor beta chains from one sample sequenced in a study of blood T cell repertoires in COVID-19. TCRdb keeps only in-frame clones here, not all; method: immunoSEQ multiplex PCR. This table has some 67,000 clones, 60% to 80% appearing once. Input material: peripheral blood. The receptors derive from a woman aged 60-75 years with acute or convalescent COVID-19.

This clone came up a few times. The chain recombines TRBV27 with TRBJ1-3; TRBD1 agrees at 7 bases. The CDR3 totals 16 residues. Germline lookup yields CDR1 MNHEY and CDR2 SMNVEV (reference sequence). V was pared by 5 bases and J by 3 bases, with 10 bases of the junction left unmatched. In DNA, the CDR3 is TGTGCCAGCAGTCCATTGGGACAGTCTCATGGAAACACCATATATTTT. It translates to CASSPLGQSHGNTIYF.

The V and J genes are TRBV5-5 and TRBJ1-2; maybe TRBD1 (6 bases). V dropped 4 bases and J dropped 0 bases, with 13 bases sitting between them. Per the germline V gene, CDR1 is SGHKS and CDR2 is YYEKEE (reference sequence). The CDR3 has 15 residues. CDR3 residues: CASSPAPGANYGYTF. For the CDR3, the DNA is TGTGCCAGCAGCCCTGCCCCAGGGGCTAACTATGGCTACACCTTC.

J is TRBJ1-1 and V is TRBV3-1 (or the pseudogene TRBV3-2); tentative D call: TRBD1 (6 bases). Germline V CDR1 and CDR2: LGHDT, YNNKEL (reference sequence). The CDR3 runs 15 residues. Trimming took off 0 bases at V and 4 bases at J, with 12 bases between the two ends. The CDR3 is CASSQEKGEGTEAFF. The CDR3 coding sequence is TGTGCCAGCAGCCAAGAGAAGGGGGAAGGCACTGAAGCTTTCTTT.